Following are 21 T cell receptor beta chains from one sample sequenced in a study of blood T cell repertoires in COVID-19. Clones were read by immunoSEQ multiplex PCR, and TCRdb kept only the in-frame ones, dropping some. The sample records around 300,000 clones, over 70% being singletons. Specimen: PBMCs or T cells enriched from blood (not recorded which). These receptors all come from a man aged 30-40 years who had recovered from COVID-19.

The J gene is TRBJ1-1, the V gene TRBV28; D gene ambiguous. Trimming left V 6 bases short and J 1 base short, with 15 bases between. The CDR3 is made up of 15 amino acids. Germline V gene lookup returns CDR1 MDHEN and CDR2 SYDVKM. CDR3 sequence (DNA): TGTGCCAGCAGGAAACCGGGATACGAGAACACTGAAGCTTTCTTT. Translated, it gives CASRKPGYENTEAFF.

A note on this clone: The same CDR3 also results from other DNA sequences found in this sample. The chain employs TRBV9 and TRBJ2-7, with TRBD1 matching over 7 bases. The CDR3 totals 15 residues. J lost 2 bases, V lost 0 bases, and 5 bases had no gene match. Germline V lookup: CDR1 SGDLS, CDR2 YYNGEE. CDR3 nucleotides: TGTGCCAGCAGCGTAGCAGGGCAGGGGGCCTACGAGCAGTACTTC. Translated: CASSVAGQGAYEQYF. Supplemented by reference TRBV9 and TRBJ2-7, the full variable domain reads DSGVTQTPKHLITATGQRVTLRCSPRSGDLSVYWYQQSLDQGLQFLIQYYNGEERAKGNILERFSAQQFPDLHSELNLSSLELGDSALYFCASSVAGQGAYEQYFGPGTRLTVT.

V gene TRBV9 combines with J gene TRBJ2-2; D is perhaps TRBD2 (6 bases). The CDR3 length is 15 residues. Trimming shortened V by 3 bases and J by 1 base, and 10 bases separated the two germline ends. Germline V gene sequence: CDR1 SGDLS, CDR2 YYNGEE. CDR3 sequence: CASSEGTWNTGELFF. The CDR3 DNA sequence: TGTGCCAGCAGCGAGGGGACTTGGAACACCGGGGAGCTGTTTTTT.

The chain combines TRBV7-9 with TRBJ1-5; TRBD1 is a possible D gene (6 bases). CDR1 is SEHNR, CDR2 FQNEAQ, per germline (reference sequence). V was cut by 5 bases and J by 6 bases, with 20 bases left in between. CDR3 length: 16 amino acids. In DNA, the CDR3 is TGTGCCAGCAGCCTAACTGGCAGGGGTGCTGCTCAGCCCCAGCATTTT. As protein: CASSLTGRGAAQPQHF.

The chain is built from TRBV7-3 and TRBJ1-1, with a weak D call TRBD1 (5 bases). V lost 2 bases and J 8 bases, leaving 12 bases between the germline ends. Germline V gives CDR1 SGHTA, CDR2 FQGTGA. This CDR3 is built from 13 residues. CDR3 residues: CASSLGARSEAFF. The CDR3 DNA follows: TGTGCCAGCAGCTTAGGGGCGCGGTCGGAAGCTTTCTTT.

This clone was counted between two and nine times. The chain has TRBV9 and TRBJ1-4; 8 nucleotides agree with TRBD1. The CDR3 covers 15 residues. Germline CDR1 reads SGDLS; CDR2 reads YYNGEE. V gave up 3 bases and J gave up 7 bases; unmatched junction bases: 8. This chain's CDR3 is CASSEQTGVGEKLFF. Written as DNA, the CDR3 is TGTGCCAGCAGCGAGCAGACAGGGGTGGGTGAAAAACTGTTTTTT.

This chain uses TRBV28 with TRBJ2-5; TRBD1 is a possible D gene (6 bases). Trimming left V 6 bases short and J 2 bases short, with 16 bases between. The CDR3 runs to 15 residues. Germline V gene lookup returns CDR1 MDHEN and CDR2 SYDVKM. CDR3 DNA: TGTGCCAGCAGCCAATACAGGGCCCAACAAGAGACCCAGTACTTC. Protein: CASSQYRAQQETQYF.

This chain joins TRBV18 and TRBJ2-7; 7 positions agree with TRBD1. CDR1 and CDR2 (germline): KGHSH, LQKENI. Trimming took 3 bases from V and 0 from J; bases not matched to a gene: 11. CDR3 length: 17 residues. CDR3 sequence reads: CASSPESGTESSYEQYF. The CDR3 DNA reads TGTGCCAGCTCACCCGAATCCGGGACAGAAAGCTCCTACGAGCAGTACTTC.

The chain couples TRBV3-1 (or the pseudogene TRBV3-2) to TRBJ2-7; TRBD1 agrees at 9 bases. Germline values: CDR1 LGHDT, CDR2 YNNKEL (reference sequence). The trim removed 3 bases at V and 3 bases at J, leaving 6 bases unmatched. This CDR3 comprises 15 residues. In DNA form, the CDR3 reads TGTGCCAGCAGCCAGGTCCAGACAGGGGGCTACGAGCAGTACTTC. Protein product: CASSQVQTGGYEQYF.

This CDR3 is CASSPPGQGAGGELFF. In DNA, the CDR3 is TGCGCCAGCAGCCCCCCCGGACAGGGGGCAGGCGGGGAGCTGTTTTTT. This rearrangement joins TRBV5-1 to TRBJ2-2; 11 positions match TRBD1. The germline V gene has CDR1 SGHRS and CDR2 YFSETQ. V was clipped by 4 bases and J by 7 bases; unmatched bases: 9. CDR3 length: 16 amino acids.

This chain links TRBV27 with TRBJ2-1, with D unclear. Germline V gene sequence: CDR1 MNHEY, CDR2 SMNVEV (reference sequence). This CDR3 is built from 15 residues. V lost 6 bases and J lost 6, with 18 bases in between. This CDR3 is CASSSDPPKFNEQFF. In DNA form, the CDR3 reads TGTGCCAGCAGCAGCGACCCTCCAAAGTTCAATGAGCAGTTCTTC.

This chain links TRBV11-2 with TRBJ1-3; TRBD1 is a possible D gene (5 bases). The V and J ends lost 0 bases and 2 bases respectively, with 8 bases between them. This CDR3 is 15 amino acids long. CDR1 SGHAT and CDR2 FQNNGV come from the germline V gene. Written as DNA, the CDR3 is TGTGCCAGCAGCTTAGACAAAGGGGCTGGAAACACCATATATTTT. This sequence encodes CASSLDKGAGNTIYF.

As concerns this clone: Other nucleotide sequences from this sample produce the same CDR3. The CDR3 here is CASSLGQGNYGYTF. DNA for the CDR3: TGTGCCAGCAGTTTAGGACAGGGTAACTATGGCTACACCTTC. The chain uses TRBV28 and TRBJ1-2, with 8 bases fitting TRBD1. CDR1 is MDHEN, CDR2 SYDVKM, per germline. V was clipped by 2 bases and J by 1 base; unmatched bases: 0. The CDR3 is made up of 14 amino acids.

The rearrangement links TRBV7-3 to TRBJ2-3; possibly TRBD2 for D (6 bases). This CDR3 region has 13 residues. Germline loops: CDR1 SGHTA, CDR2 FQGTGA. With 2 bases removed from V and 6 bases from J, the gap between germline ends came to 9 bases. Here the CDR3 reads CASSLGLADTQYF. CDR3 DNA sequence: TGTGCCAGCAGCTTAGGGCTAGCGGATACGCAGTATTTT.

Concerning this clone itself: At one end, the junction sequence differs from germline, possibly due to a read error. The chain is built from TRBV18 and TRBJ2-7, with 8 nucleotides matching TRBD2. Germline V gives CDR1 KGHSH, CDR2 LQKENI. The CDR3 length is 14 residues. CDR3 residues: CASSPVSGDFLGDF. Written as DNA, the CDR3 is TGTGCCAGCTCACCAGTTAGCGGGGACTTCTTGGGGGACTTC.

The chain combines TRBV28 with TRBJ2-6; 7 bases match TRBD1. The germline gives CDR1 MDHEN, CDR2 SYDVKM. V trimming: 6 bases; J trimming: 0 bases; junction bases outside the gene matches: 11. The CDR3 is made up of 18 amino acids. The CDR3: CASRVTGTASSGANVLTF. CDR3 nucleotide sequence: TGTGCCAGCAGAGTTACCGGGACAGCCAGCTCTGGGGCCAACGTCCTGACTTTC.

The chain joins TRBV27 to TRBJ2-5; 8 nucleotides align to TRBD1. The CDR3 is 15 residues long. CDR1 MNHEY and CDR2 SMNVEV come from the germline V gene (reference sequence). With V trimmed by 3 bases and J by 4 bases, 7 bases remained unmatched. The DNA for the CDR3 is TGTGCCAGCAGTTTCGGGACAGGAGGGTTAGAGACCCAGTACTTC. Translation gives CASSFGTGGLETQYF.

The chain employs TRBV11-2 and TRBJ1-1, with D unresolved. CDR1 is SGHAT, CDR2 FQNNGV, per germline. Trimming took off 1 base at V and 0 bases at J, with 9 bases between the two ends. The CDR3 has 15 amino acids. The CDR3 DNA sequence: TGTGCCAGCAGCTTAGTAGTTGGGCTGAACACTGAAGCTTTCTTT. This translates into CASSLVVGLNTEAFF.

V usage is TRBV11-3 and J usage is TRBJ2-3; D uncertain. The V gene's germline CDR1 is SGHNT and CDR2 YENEEA. This CDR3 region has 13 residues. Trimming removed 2 bases at V and 6 bases at J, with 9 bases between. The DNA of the CDR3 is TGTGCCAGCAGCTTAAGCTATGAGGATACGCAGTATTTT. It is translated as CASSLSYEDTQYF.

The gene calls are TRBV3-1 (or the pseudogene TRBV3-2) and TRBJ2-3; tentative D call: TRBD2 (7 bases). The CDR3 extends over 17 amino acids. Germline V gene lookup returns CDR1 LGHDT and CDR2 YNNKEL (reference sequence). V was clipped by 0 bases and J by 7 bases, with 20 bases between them. CDR3 coding DNA: TGTGCCAGCAGCCAAGATAGAGGGGGGGGCATTGTAAATACGCAGTATTTT. Its protein is CASSQDRGGGIVNTQYF.

The chain is built from TRBV7-6 and TRBJ2-2, with a tentative D call TRBD1 (8 bases). Germline V CDR1 and CDR2: SGHVS, FNYEAQ. The CDR3 extends over 15 amino acids. V gave up 3 bases and J gave up 4 bases, with 12 bases separating them. CDR3 coding DNA: TGTGCCAGCAGCTTGGACAGGGAGGGCACCGGGGAGCTGTTTTTT. Its translation: CASSLDREGTGELFF.